The 22 T cell receptor beta chains below come from one sample, sequenced in a study of shared clonotypes between healthy human individuals. Libraries were prepared by immunoSEQ multiplex PCR; TCRdb keeps only in-frame clonotypes and omits some of them. This table has about half a million clones, 70% to 80% appearing once. Source material: PBMCs. The source is a woman aged 40 to 55 in good health. Some clones in this sample may be carry-over from other donors' samples.

V usage is TRBV7-3 and J usage is TRBJ1-1; no firm D call. The CDR3 has 14 residues. V dropped 6 bases and J dropped 3 bases, with 14 bases sitting between them. CDR1 is SGHTA and CDR2 is FQGTGA in the germline V gene. CDR3 bases: TGTGCCAGCAGGGCCCAACCTTTGGACACTGAAGCTTTCTTT. Its protein is CASRAQPLDTEAFF.

V is TRBV6-5 and J is TRBJ2-7; 9 bases map to TRBD1. Losses at the gene ends were 5 bases for V and 4 bases for J; bases not matched to a gene: 9. The germline gives CDR1 MNHEY, CDR2 SVGAGI. The CDR3 covers 15 residues. The CDR3 DNA follows: TGTGCCAGCAGTCCCGGGACAGGGTACGGATACGAGCAGTACTTC. It is translated as CASSPGTGYGYEQYF.

This chain joins TRBV5-1 and TRBJ1-2; D remains ambiguous. The CDR3 runs to 17 residues. V was trimmed by 0 bases and J by 0 bases, leaving 15 bases between them. CDR1 and CDR2 from the germline V gene are SGHRS and YFSETQ. This CDR3 reads CASSLVEHRTTNYGYTF. In DNA form, the CDR3 reads TGCGCCAGCAGCTTGGTTGAACACCGCACAACTAACTATGGCTACACCTTC. The full variable domain, with the rest looked up from reference TRBV5-1 and TRBJ1-2, is KAGVTQTPRYLIKTRGQQVTLSCSPISGHRSVSWYQQTPGQGLQFLFEYFSETQRNKGNFPGRFSGRQFSNSRSEMNVSTLELGDSALYLCASSLVEHRTTNYGYTFGSGTRLTVV.

CDR3 bases: TGTGCCAGCAGTCCCGACAGGGATCCGGCCTATGGCTACACCTTC. It specifies CASSPDRDPAYGYTF. The J gene is TRBJ1-2, the V gene TRBV27; 7 nucleotides match TRBD1. J gave up 4 bases and V 5 bases, and 10 bases lay outside the gene matches. In germline, CDR1 is MNHEY, CDR2 SMNVEV (reference sequence). This CDR3 comprises 15 residues.

The chain uses TRBV2 and TRBJ1-4; the match to TRBD1 covers 9 bases. The junction had 9 bases not matched to a gene; V was cut back by 5 bases and J by 8 bases. This CDR3 is built from 15 residues. Germline values: CDR1 SNHLY, CDR2 FYNNEI. The CDR3 sequence is CASSKQGAREEKLFF. The CDR3 DNA reads TGTGCCAGCAGTAAACAGGGGGCGCGGGAGGAAAAACTGTTTTTT.

The sample holds many counts of this clone. The rearrangement joins TRBV5-6 to TRBJ2-7; D uncertain. The germline gives CDR1 SGHDT, CDR2 YYEEEE. The CDR3 covers 14 residues. Trimming cost V 0 bases and J 3 bases, with 10 bases left between them. The chain's CDR3 is CASSLEDVSYEQYF. The DNA of the CDR3 is TGTGCCAGCAGCTTGGAGGACGTAAGCTACGAGCAGTACTTC. The full variable domain, with the rest looked up from reference TRBV5-6 and TRBJ2-7, is DAGVTQSPTHLIKTRGQQVTLRCSPKSGHDTVSWYQQALGQGPQFIFQYYEEEERQRGNFPDRFSGHQFPNYSSELNVNALLLGDSALYLCASSLEDVSYEQYFGPGTRLTVT.

This clone was seen repeatedly, ten times or more. The V and J genes are TRBV10-3 and TRBJ2-7, with D perhaps matching TRBD1 (6 bases). Germline CDR1 reads ENHRY; CDR2 reads SYGVKD. V lost 3 bases and J 1 base, leaving 16 bases between the germline ends. The CDR3 is 16 amino acids. The CDR3 loop reads CAISDHLGQGSYEQYF. The CDR3 DNA sequence: TGTGCCATCAGTGATCATTTGGGGCAGGGGTCCTACGAGCAGTACTTC.

The chain couples TRBV14 to TRBJ2-7; 9 bases align to TRBD1. This CDR3 contains 14 residues. Germline V gene sequence: CDR1 SGHDN, CDR2 FVKESK. V shed 3 bases, J shed 3 bases, and the junction held 3 bases outside the gene matches. CDR3 nucleotide sequence: TGTGCCAGCAGCCATCCGGGACAGGGCTACGAGCAGTACTTC. Its translation is CASSHPGQGYEQYF.

This chain's CDR3 is CASRPTGGLGTGELFF. DNA of the CDR3: TGTGCCAGCAGGCCAACAGGGGGCCTGGGGACCGGGGAGCTGTTTTTT. The chain carries TRBV7-2 and TRBJ2-2, with TRBD1 identical over 9 bases. CDR1 is SGHTA, CDR2 FQGNSA, per germline. With V trimmed by 6 bases and J by 5 bases, 10 bases remained unmatched. The CDR3 loop spans 16 amino acids.

V gene TRBV28 combines with J gene TRBJ2-5; the match to TRBD1 covers 10 bases. Germline loops: CDR1 MDHEN, CDR2 SYDVKM. The CDR3 covers 15 residues. After removal of 8 bases from V and 1 base from J, the junction contained 7 bases not matched to a gene. CDR3 region: CASGYRDRGQETQYF. CDR3 DNA: TGTGCCAGCGGATACCGGGACAGGGGCCAAGAGACCCAGTACTTC.

The rearrangement links TRBV28 to TRBJ1-5; TRBD1 might be the D (5 bases). The V and J ends lost 0 bases and 5 bases respectively, with 8 bases between them. The CDR3 runs 14 residues. CDR1 is MDHEN, CDR2 SYDVKM, per germline. The CDR3 is CASSLWGTHQPQHF. CDR3 DNA sequence: TGTGCCAGCAGTTTATGGGGGACCCATCAGCCCCAGCATTTT.

This clone was recorded a few times. The gene calls are TRBV10-3 and TRBJ1-6; a possible D gene is TRBD1 (5 bases). Trimming pared 4 bases from V and 6 bases from J, leaving 7 bases between. The CDR3 covers 13 residues. CDR1 is ENHRY and CDR2 is SYGVKD in the germline V gene. CDR3 region: CAISAGSNSPLHF. In DNA, the CDR3 is TGTGCCATCAGTGCAGGGTCTAATTCACCCCTCCACTTT.

The chain carries TRBV7-9 and TRBJ2-1, with a tentative D call TRBD1 (6 bases). The germline CDR1 and CDR2 sequences are SEHNR and FQNEAQ (reference sequence). Trimming removed 1 base at V and 6 bases at J, with 7 bases between. The CDR3 is made up of 13 amino acids. In nucleotides, the CDR3 is TGTGCCAGCAGCTTAGGACAGGCCAATGAGCAGTTCTTC. It encodes CASSLGQANEQFF.

V gene TRBV5-1 combines with J gene TRBJ2-3; 9 bases are a match to TRBD2. This CDR3 region has 16 residues. The junction had 8 bases not matched to a gene; V was cut back by 0 bases and J by 6 bases. CDR1 SGHRS and CDR2 YFSETQ come from the germline V gene. The CDR3 region has the DNA TGCGCCAGCAGCTTGGGATTTCTAGCGGGGACCGATACGCAGTATTTT. Translating gives CASSLGFLAGTDTQYF.

This chain connects TRBV5-1 to TRBJ2-4; D not certain. From germline, CDR1 is SGHRS and CDR2 YFSETQ. V lost 0 bases to trimming and J lost 1 base, with 5 bases between them. The CDR3 runs 14 residues. CDR3 DNA sequence: TGCGCCAGCAGCTTGGGTTACGCCAAAAACATTCAGTACTTC. This encodes CASSLGYAKNIQYF.

A few counts support this clone. The chain has TRBV19 and TRBJ2-5; D remains unclear. The germline V gene has CDR1 LNHDA and CDR2 SQIVND (reference sequence). The ends were cut back, 6 bases at V and 5 bases at J, with 16 bases in the middle. The length of the CDR3 is 14 residues. CDR3 amino acids: CASRNTALRETQYF. Written as DNA, the CDR3 is TGTGCCAGTAGAAATACGGCCCTTCGGGAGACCCAGTACTTC.

This clone was observed a few times. The chain recombines TRBV7-9 with TRBJ2-1; no reliable D call. Per germline, CDR1 SEHNR and CDR2 FQNEAQ (reference sequence). This CDR3 contains 17 residues. V lost 2 bases and J lost 2, with 16 bases in between. The CDR3 nucleotides are TGTGCCAGCAGCTTAAGATCAGCGCGGAAAACCTACAATGAGCAGTTCTTC. Amino acids: CASSLRSARKTYNEQFF.

The chain is built from TRBV18 and TRBJ2-5; possibly TRBD2 for D (6 bases). Germline CDR1 is KGHSH and CDR2 is LQKENI. This CDR3 contains 15 residues. Deletions cut 0 bases from V and 5 bases from J, with 13 bases between. The DNA for the CDR3 is TGTGCCAGCTCACCACCCAGACTAGGCGGGGAGACCCAGTACTTC. Residues: CASSPPRLGGETQYF.

The chain uses TRBV2 and TRBJ2-7, with D tentatively TRBD1 or TRBD2 (5 bases each). Per germline, CDR1 SNHLY and CDR2 FYNNEI. The CDR3 loop spans 15 amino acids. Between the trimmed V and J ends, which lost 7 bases and 0 bases, there was a span of 16 bases. In DNA, the CDR3 is TGTGCCAGCACGGCGAGTGCAGGGAGCTCCTACGAGCAGTACTTC. Protein: CASTASAGSSYEQYF.

CDR3 region: CASKPGRGHQPQHF. CDR3 DNA sequence: TGTGCCAGCAAGCCGGGAAGGGGGCATCAGCCCCAGCATTTT. The chain joins TRBV2 to TRBJ1-5; 7 bases are shared with TRBD1. Per germline, CDR1 SNHLY and CDR2 FYNNEI. The CDR3 has 14 residues. After removal of 7 bases from V and 5 bases from J, the junction contained 8 bases not matched to a gene.

This clone was counted only a few times. The junction differs from germline at one of its ends, possibly a read error. This chain joins TRBV10-1 and TRBJ1-4; D remains unclear. CDR3 length: 8 residues. Germline CDR1 WNHNN, CDR2 SYGVQD (reference sequence). The chain's CDR3 is CASTQAPF. Here the CDR3 DNA reads TGCGCCAGCACCCAGGCCCCGTTT.

The V gene is TRBV9, the J gene TRBJ2-6, with D possibly TRBD1 on 6 matching bases. Germline values: CDR1 SGDLS, CDR2 YYNGEE. CDR3 length equals 17 residues. V was shortened by 3 bases and J by 3 bases, with 16 bases between the two germline ends. As DNA, the CDR3 is TGTGCCAGCAGCGATTTAATTCCAGGGGTTGGGGCCAACGTCCTGACTTTC. Amino acids: CASSDLIPGVGANVLTF.